The 31 T cell receptor beta chains below all came from one sample that was sequenced in a study of blood T cell repertoires in COVID-19. Method: immunoSEQ multiplex PCR; TCRdb's copy keeps in-frame clones and lacks some. The repertoire includes some 200,000 clones, 82% of them detected once, and around 5.5% sits in the top ten. The sequenced sample was PBMCs or T cells enriched from blood (not recorded which). The origin of the receptors is an older woman with acute COVID-19.

This clone showed up just a few times. The J gene is TRBJ1-3, the V gene TRBV28; D gene unclear. In germline, CDR1 is MDHEN, CDR2 SYDVKM. V gave up 8 bases and J gave up 0 bases, with 11 bases separating them. This CDR3 comprises 14 residues. For the CDR3, the DNA is TGTGCCAGCTTGGAGGGTAACTCTGGAAACACCATATATTTT. Its translation: CASLEGNSGNTIYF.

The chain couples TRBV7-9 to TRBJ2-1, with 13 bases fitting TRBD2. After removal of 1 base from V and 4 bases from J, the junction contained 10 bases not matched to a gene. Germline assignment: CDR1 SEHNR and CDR2 FQNEAQ (reference sequence). This CDR3 spans 19 amino acids. The CDR3 coding sequence is TGTGCCAGCAGCTTAGGGGGACTAGCGGGACCCAAGGGATACAATGAGCAGTTCTTC. This codes for CASSLGGLAGPKGYNEQFF.

The rearrangement links TRBV24-1 to TRBJ2-1; 11 positions agree with TRBD2. With V trimmed by 2 bases and J by 8 bases, 7 bases remained unmatched. This CDR3 is 16 amino acids long. Germline CDR1 and CDR2: KGHDR and SFDVKD. CDR3 region: CATSDSLAGANYEQFF. Written as DNA, the CDR3 is TGTGCCACCAGTGATTCACTAGCGGGAGCGAATTATGAGCAGTTCTTC.

The rearrangement joins TRBV4-3 to TRBJ1-6; no clear D. This CDR3 contains 16 residues. CDR1 is LGHNA, CDR2 YSLEER, per germline. Trimming stripped 0 bases from V and 0 bases from J, with 6 bases between. CDR3 coding DNA: TGCGCCAGCAGCCAAGATTCAGGCTCCTATAATTCACCCCTCCACTTT. It is translated as CASSQDSGSYNSPLHF.

The J gene is TRBJ2-1, the V gene TRBV7-6; 9 positions agree with TRBD2. The V segment lost 0 bases and the J segment 8 bases; nucleotides outside the gene matches: 17. Germline-derived CDR1 and CDR2 are SGHVS and FNYEAQ. The CDR3 contains 19 residues. CDR3 bases: TGTGCCAGCAGCTTAGCCGCCCCTAGGCGGGAGGGCCCTTTCGATGAGCAGTTCTTC. It translates to CASSLAAPRREGPFDEQFF.

CDR3 loop: CATSDYDRGLAEKLFF. The CDR3 DNA reads as TGTGCCACCAGTGACTATGACAGGGGGCTTGCTGAAAAACTGTTTTTT. The J gene is TRBJ1-4, the V gene TRBV24-1, with TRBD1 matching 10 bases. The CDR3 contains 16 residues. Germline V gives CDR1 KGHDR, CDR2 SFDVKD. The V and J ends lost 4 bases and 7 bases, in that order; junction bases with no gene match: 8.

The chain has TRBV5-1 and TRBJ2-3; 8 bases align to TRBD1. CDR1 and CDR2 from the germline V gene are SGHRS and YFSETQ. Trimming at V came to 4 bases and at J to 3 bases, leaving 10 bases not matched to a gene. This CDR3 contains 16 residues. This CDR3 is CASSGDRRLGTDTQYF. CDR3 bases: TGCGCCAGCAGCGGGGACAGGCGTCTCGGGACAGATACGCAGTATTTT.

The genes are TRBV9 and TRBJ2-5; D might be TRBD1 (6 bases). This CDR3 comprises 15 residues. Germline CDR1 and CDR2: SGDLS and YYNGEE. Trimming cost V 4 bases and J 5 bases, with 18 bases left between them. DNA for the CDR3: TGTGCCAGCAGCTCGGGCCCGGTGAGGGGGGAGACCCAGTACTTC. Encoded protein: CASSSGPVRGETQYF.

In its sample, this clone was seen a few times. The CDR3 DNA is TGTGCCAGCAGCTTTGGTCGCAGGGAGACCCAGTACTTC. This translates into CASSFGRRETQYF. The V and J genes are TRBV5-6 and TRBJ2-5; D not resolved. The V end lost 2 bases, the J end lost 5 bases, and 10 bases lay between the germline ends. This CDR3 contains 13 residues. From germline, CDR1 is SGHDT and CDR2 YYEEEE.

The chain combines TRBV3-1 (or the pseudogene TRBV3-2) with TRBJ2-7, with 10 positions matching TRBD1. Germline assignment: CDR1 LGHDT and CDR2 YNNKEL (reference sequence). J lost 9 bases, V lost 0 bases, and 14 bases had no gene match. This CDR3 is 17 amino acids long. CDR3 protein: CASSQDRGDRGLRRQYV. The CDR3 DNA follows: TGTGCCAGCAGCCAAGATAGAGGGGACAGGGGCCTGAGACGGCAGTACGTC.

V gene TRBV19 combines with J gene TRBJ2-5, with 8 positions matching TRBD2. The CDR3 loop spans 15 amino acids. The ends lost 10 bases at V and 4 bases at J; junction bases unmatched: 14. Germline CDR1 LNHDA, CDR2 SQIVND (reference sequence). As DNA, the CDR3 is TGTGCCACCACCCCTGGCGGGGGGCGAGGAGAGACCCAGTACTTC. This translates into CATTPGGGRGETQYF. The full variable domain, its missing parts supplied by reference TRBV19 and TRBJ2-5, is DGGITQSPKYLFRKEGQNVTLSCEQNLNHDAMYWYRQDPGQGLRLIYYSQIVNDFQKGDIAEGYSVSREKKESFPLTVTSAQKNPTAFYLCATTPGGGRGETQYFGPGTRLLVL.

The gene calls are TRBV4-3 and TRBJ1-2, with D possibly being TRBD1 (5 bases). Trimming removed 0 bases from V and 2 bases from J, with 16 bases in between. Germline V gives CDR1 LGHNA, CDR2 YSLEER. The CDR3 spans 17 residues. CDR3 DNA: TGCGCCAGCAGCCAAGATCGGGGGTTTGGGGGGAACTATGGCTACACCTTC. Translation: CASSQDRGFGGNYGYTF.

V is TRBV11-2 and J is TRBJ2-7, with TRBD2 matching over 9 bases. V shed 5 bases and J 6 bases; nucleotides not matched to a gene: 8. There are 14 residues in the CDR3. Germline CDR1 SGHAT, CDR2 FQNNGV. For the CDR3, the DNA is TGTGCCAGCAGCCTCCGTAGCGGGAGCGTCGAGCAGTACTTC. Translated, it gives CASSLRSGSVEQYF.

Regarding this clone: Other DNA sequences in this sample translate to the same CDR3. The chain has TRBV7-2 and TRBJ1-5; tentative D call: TRBD1 (6 bases). Germline V gives CDR1 SGHTA, CDR2 FQGNSA. The CDR3 runs 13 residues. Deletions cut 4 bases from V and 6 bases from J, with 10 bases between. In nucleotides, the CDR3 is TGTGCCAGCAGCTCACAGGGTTCTCAGCCCCAGCATTTT. Its translation: CASSSQGSQPQHF. Full variable domain (missing parts from reference TRBV7-2 and TRBJ1-5): GAGVSQSPSNKVTEKGKDVELRCDPISGHTALYWYRQSLGQGLEFLIYFQGNSAPDKSGLPSDRFSAERTGGSVSTLTIQRTQQEDSAVYLCASSSQGSQPQHFGDGTRLSIL.

This chain joins TRBV11-2 and TRBJ2-5, with 15 bases lining up with TRBD2. The junction had 9 bases not matched to a gene; V was cut back by 5 bases and J by 2 bases. The CDR3 is 18 residues long. Per the germline V gene, CDR1 is SGHAT and CDR2 is FQNNGV. CDR3 region: CASSPGTSGGSGQETQYF. The DNA for the CDR3 is TGTGCCAGCAGCCCTGGGACTAGCGGGGGGTCGGGGCAAGAGACCCAGTACTTC.

A word on this clone: Other DNA sequences in the same sample also yield this CDR3. This rearrangement joins TRBV5-1 to TRBJ1-4; D gene ambiguous. The CDR3 sequence is 14 residues long. V was pared by 2 bases and J by 4 bases, with 9 bases between. CDR1 and CDR2 from the germline V gene are SGHRS and YFSETQ. CDR3 sequence: CASSFGGSNEKLFF. The DNA of the CDR3 is TGCGCCAGCAGCTTTGGAGGTAGTAATGAAAAACTGTTTTTT.

The rearrangement links TRBV11-2 to TRBJ1-3; no clear D gene. CDR3 length: 16 residues. In germline, CDR1 is SGHAT, CDR2 FQNNGV. Deletions cut 5 bases from V and 4 bases from J, with 18 bases between. The chain's CDR3 is CASSRGVRSQGNTIYF. CDR3 sequence (DNA): TGTGCCAGCAGCCGGGGAGTTCGGAGCCAAGGAAACACCATATATTTT.

The CDR3 protein is CASADRGQAYGYTF. The CDR3 DNA sequence: TGTGCCAGTGCTGACCGAGGACAGGCCTATGGCTACACCTTC. The chain employs TRBV19 and TRBJ1-2, with 7 nucleotides matching TRBD1. V trimming: 8 bases; J trimming: 4 bases; junction bases outside the gene matches: 10. Germline-derived CDR1 and CDR2 are LNHDA and SQIVND (reference sequence). The CDR3 runs 14 residues.

In this sample, this clone turned up once. Distinct nucleotide sequences in the sample also encode this CDR3. The chain employs TRBV28 and TRBJ2-5; the D gene is possibly TRBD2 (5 bases). The CDR3 is 13 residues long. Trimming cost V 3 bases and J 5 bases, with 10 bases left between them. Germline CDR1 and CDR2: MDHEN and SYDVKM. DNA for the CDR3: TGTGCCAGCAGTTTGGCGGGCTTGGAGACCCAGTACTTC. Protein product: CASSLAGLETQYF.

The V gene is TRBV2, the J gene TRBJ2-5, with 10 nucleotides matching TRBD2. Germline loops: CDR1 SNHLY, CDR2 FYNNEI. The J segment lost 5 bases and the V segment lost 1 base, leaving 7 bases of the junction unmatched. The CDR3 contains 16 residues. The CDR3 DNA follows: TGTGCCAGCAGTGAAGGAGGTCCAGCGGGAGGGGAGACCCAGTACTTC. Amino acid sequence: CASSEGGPAGGETQYF.

The chain uses TRBV3-1 (or the pseudogene TRBV3-2) and TRBJ2-5; a weak D match, TRBD1 (5 bases). Germline CDR1 reads LGHDT; CDR2 reads YNNKEL (reference sequence). Trimming took 1 base from V and 4 from J, leaving 13 bases between them. CDR3 size: 15 residues. Here the CDR3 DNA reads TGTGCCAGCAGCCAAGGTCCCCAGGGCGGAGAGACCCAGTACTTC. Amino acids: CASSQGPQGGETQYF.

This clone was recorded once. The chain recombines TRBV19 with TRBJ2-3; 14 bases line up with TRBD2. Germline trimming cut 4 bases from V and 4 bases from J; bases unmatched to any gene: 7. Germline CDR1 reads LNHDA; CDR2 reads SQIVND (reference sequence). There are 17 residues in the CDR3. The CDR3 DNA reads as TGTGCCAGTAGTACTAGAGGACTAGCGGGAGGCCCAGATACGCAGTATTTT. This encodes CASSTRGLAGGPDTQYF.

This clone was found once. The chain links TRBV6-5 to TRBJ1-5; tentatively, D is TRBD1 (5 bases). The CDR3 extends over 15 amino acids. Per germline, CDR1 MNHEY and CDR2 SVGAGI. The V end lost 8 bases, the J end lost 5 bases, and 19 bases lay between the germline ends. The DNA of the CDR3 is TGTGCCAGCGTCGGGGGAACTAACCGGGATCAGCCCCAGCATTTT. Amino acids: CASVGGTNRDQPQHF.

The CDR3 DNA follows: TGTGCCACCAGTGACCCAACCCCCCGGGGGGGTACAACAGATACGCAGTATTTT. Translated: CATSDPTPRGGTTDTQYF. The chain combines TRBV24-1 with TRBJ2-3; 8 nucleotides agree with TRBD2. The CDR3 length is 18 residues. Germline CDR1 and CDR2: KGHDR and SFDVKD. After removal of 4 bases from V and 3 bases from J, the junction contained 14 bases not matched to a gene.

The chain joins TRBV19 to TRBJ1-2; 7 nucleotides line up with TRBD1. Germline assignment: CDR1 LNHDA and CDR2 SQIVND (reference sequence). J gave up 2 bases and V 3 bases, and 9 bases lay outside the gene matches. CDR3 length: 16 amino acids. Written as DNA, the CDR3 is TGTGCCAGTAGTATCGCTGGAGGGGGCGTCAACTATGGCTACACCTTC. Its protein product is CASSIAGGGVNYGYTF.

The CDR3: CASSQGIQVGYEQYF. The CDR3 DNA is TGCGCCAGCAGCCAAGGGATACAGGTGGGCTACGAGCAGTACTTC. The chain uses TRBV4-3 and TRBJ2-7; tentatively, D is TRBD1 (5 bases). From germline, CDR1 is LGHNA and CDR2 YSLEER. The CDR3 runs 15 residues. Deletions cut 1 base from V and 3 bases from J, with 13 bases between.

This chain connects TRBV7-2 to TRBJ2-2; D uncertain. This CDR3 contains 14 residues. The V gene's germline CDR1 is SGHTA and CDR2 FQGNSA. Trimming stripped 4 bases from V and 5 bases from J, with 11 bases between. The CDR3 is CASSSLTRTGELFF. For the CDR3, the DNA is TGTGCCAGCAGCTCCCTAACGAGGACCGGGGAGCTGTTTTTT.

This chain uses TRBV3-1 (or the pseudogene TRBV3-2) with TRBJ2-2; D possibly corresponds to TRBD1 (6 bases). CDR1 is LGHDT and CDR2 is YNNKEL in the germline V gene (reference sequence). The CDR3 consists of 15 residues. V gave up 4 bases and J gave up 7 bases, with 16 bases separating them. In nucleotides, the CDR3 is TGTGCCAGCAGCCTTTCCCAGGGGAGTCTCGGGGAGCTGTTTTTT. Protein product: CASSLSQGSLGELFF.

The chain is built from TRBV6-6 and TRBJ1-3, with TRBD1 identical over 7 bases. This CDR3 is built from 19 residues. V dropped 6 bases and J dropped 0; count of bases not matched to a gene: 17. The V gene's germline CDR1 is MNHNY and CDR2 SVGAGI (reference sequence). The CDR3 bases are TGTGCCAGCAGCTACGGGTCCGGGACAGCTTCTCTCTCTGGAAACACCATATATTTT. Protein product: CASSYGSGTASLSGNTIYF.

CDR3 sequence: CASSLRGTSGRFGETQYF. The CDR3 DNA follows: TGTGCCAGCAGCCTGAGAGGGACTAGCGGGAGATTCGGGGAGACCCAGTACTTC. The J gene is TRBJ2-5, the V gene TRBV3-1 (or the pseudogene TRBV3-2); 14 bases map to TRBD2. Per the germline V gene, CDR1 is LGHDT and CDR2 is YNNKEL (reference sequence). Trimming at V came to 4 bases and at J to 5 bases, leaving 12 bases not matched to a gene. The CDR3 has 18 amino acids.

Details on this clone: The junction departs from the called germline gene at one end, perhaps through a read error. The chain uses TRBV29-1 and TRBJ2-2, with D possibly matching TRBD2 (5 bases). Germline V gives CDR1 SQVTM, CDR2 ANQGSEA. This CDR3 spans 14 amino acids. This CDR3 reads CSVAVAANTGELFF. Written as DNA, the CDR3 is TGCAGCGTTGCGGTGGCAGCGAACACCGGGGAGCTATTTTTT.